This T cell receptor beta chain is from a study of blood T cell repertoires in COVID-19. In the study overall: The United States, Italy and Spain supplied acute and convalescent COVID-19 samples.

Generated by immunoSEQ multiplex PCR, the TCRdb table keeps only in-frame clones and is missing some. The data hold about 97,000 clones, with around 94% observed a single time. This clone was counted a single time. V was clipped by 1 base and J by 0 bases; unmatched bases: 1. The length of the CDR3 is 16 residues. Germline V lookup: CDR1 LNHDA, CDR2 SQIVND (reference sequence). The source material was peripheral blood. V is TRBV19 and J is TRBJ2-2; 8 nucleotides agree with TRBD2. This sequence originates from a man between 45 and 60 years old with active COVID-19. In DNA, the CDR3 is TGTGCCAGTAGTATAGTTAGCGGGACGAACACCGGGGAGCTGTTTTTT. This translates into CASSIVSGTNTGELFF.